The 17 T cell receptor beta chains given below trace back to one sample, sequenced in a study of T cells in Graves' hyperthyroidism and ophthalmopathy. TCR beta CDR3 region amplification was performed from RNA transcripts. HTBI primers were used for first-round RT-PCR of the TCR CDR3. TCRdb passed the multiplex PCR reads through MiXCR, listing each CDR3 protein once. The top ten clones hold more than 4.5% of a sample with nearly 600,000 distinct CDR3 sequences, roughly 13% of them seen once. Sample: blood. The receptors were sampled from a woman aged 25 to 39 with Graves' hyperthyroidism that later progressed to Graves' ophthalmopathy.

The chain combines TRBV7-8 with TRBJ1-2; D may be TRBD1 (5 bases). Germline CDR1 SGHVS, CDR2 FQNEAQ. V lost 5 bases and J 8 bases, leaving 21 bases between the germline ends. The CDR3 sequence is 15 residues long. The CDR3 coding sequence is TGTGCCAGCAGCCCCCAGAGCCAGGGTGGCAGGGGCTACACCTTC. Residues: CASSPQSQGGRGYTF.

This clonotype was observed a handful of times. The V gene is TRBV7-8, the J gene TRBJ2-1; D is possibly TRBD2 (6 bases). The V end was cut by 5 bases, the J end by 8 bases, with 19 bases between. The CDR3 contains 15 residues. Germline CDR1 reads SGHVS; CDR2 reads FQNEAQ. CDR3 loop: CASSLYRASDHEQFF. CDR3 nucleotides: TGTGCCAGCAGCCTATATAGGGCTAGCGACCATGAGCAGTTCTTC.

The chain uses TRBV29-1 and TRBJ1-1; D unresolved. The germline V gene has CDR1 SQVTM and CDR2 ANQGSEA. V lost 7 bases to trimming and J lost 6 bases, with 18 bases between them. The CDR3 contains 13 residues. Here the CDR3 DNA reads TGCAGCGCCCCGGGCGGGAGCCGACCTGAAGCTTTCTTT. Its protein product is CSAPGGSRPEAFF.

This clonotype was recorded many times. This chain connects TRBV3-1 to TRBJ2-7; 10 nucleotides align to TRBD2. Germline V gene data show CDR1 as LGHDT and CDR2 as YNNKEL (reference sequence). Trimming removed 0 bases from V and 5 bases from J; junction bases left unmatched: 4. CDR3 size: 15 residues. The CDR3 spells CASSQDASGRNEQYF. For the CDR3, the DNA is TGTGCCAGCAGCCAAGATGCTAGCGGGAGAAACGAGCAGTACTTC.

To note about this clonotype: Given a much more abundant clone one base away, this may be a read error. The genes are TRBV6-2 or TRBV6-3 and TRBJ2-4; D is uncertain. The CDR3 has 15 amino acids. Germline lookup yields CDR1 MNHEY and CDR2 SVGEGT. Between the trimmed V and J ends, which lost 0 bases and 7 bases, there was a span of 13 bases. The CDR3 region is CASSYSMRLGNIQYF. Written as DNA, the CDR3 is TGTGCCAGCAGTTACTCGATGAGGCTGGGGAACATTCAGTACTTC.

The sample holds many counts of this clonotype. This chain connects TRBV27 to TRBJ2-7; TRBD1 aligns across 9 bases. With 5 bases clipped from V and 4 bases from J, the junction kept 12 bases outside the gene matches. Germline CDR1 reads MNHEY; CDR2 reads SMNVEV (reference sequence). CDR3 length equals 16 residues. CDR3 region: CASSPTAGTGRYEQYF. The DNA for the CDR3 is TGTGCCAGCAGTCCCACTGCCGGGACAGGGCGGTACGAGCAGTACTTC.

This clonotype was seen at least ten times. The DNA of the CDR3 is TGTGCCAGCAGCTCCAGGGGAAGGAACACTGAAGCTTTCTTT. Translation gives CASSSRGRNTEAFF. The V call is TRBV28, the J call TRBJ1-1, with D perhaps matching TRBD1 (6 bases). Deletions cut 6 bases from V and 1 base from J, with 12 bases between. The CDR3 extends over 14 amino acids. Germline CDR1 reads MDHEN; CDR2 reads SYDVKM.

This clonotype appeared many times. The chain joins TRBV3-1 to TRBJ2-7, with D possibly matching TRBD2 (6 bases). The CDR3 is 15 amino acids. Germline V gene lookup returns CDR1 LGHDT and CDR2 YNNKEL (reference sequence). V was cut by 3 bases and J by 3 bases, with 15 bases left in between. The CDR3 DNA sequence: TGTGCCAGCAGCCAGCCCGGACACGGGGGCTACGAGCAGTACTTC. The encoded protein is CASSQPGHGGYEQYF.

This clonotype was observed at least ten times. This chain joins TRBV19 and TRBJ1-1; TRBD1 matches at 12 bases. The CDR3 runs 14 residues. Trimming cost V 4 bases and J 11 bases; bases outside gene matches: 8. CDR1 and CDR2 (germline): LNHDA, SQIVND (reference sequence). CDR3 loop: CASSTGTGGSGAFF. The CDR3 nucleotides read TGTGCCAGTAGTACCGGGACAGGGGGCAGTGGGGCTTTCTTT. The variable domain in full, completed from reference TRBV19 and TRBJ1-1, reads DGGITQSPKYLFRKEGQNVTLSCEQNLNHDAMYWYRQDPGQGLRLIYYSQIVNDFQKGDIAEGYSVSREKKESFPLTVTSAQKNPTAFYLCASSTGTGGSGAFFGQGTRLTVV.

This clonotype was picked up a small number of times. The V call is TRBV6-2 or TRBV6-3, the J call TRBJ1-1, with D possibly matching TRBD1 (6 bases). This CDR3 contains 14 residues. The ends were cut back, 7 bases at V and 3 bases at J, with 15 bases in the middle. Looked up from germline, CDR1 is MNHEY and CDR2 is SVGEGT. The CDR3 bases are TGTGCCAGCACAATACAGGGCGGGTACACTGAAGCTTTCTTT. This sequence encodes CASTIQGGYTEAFF.

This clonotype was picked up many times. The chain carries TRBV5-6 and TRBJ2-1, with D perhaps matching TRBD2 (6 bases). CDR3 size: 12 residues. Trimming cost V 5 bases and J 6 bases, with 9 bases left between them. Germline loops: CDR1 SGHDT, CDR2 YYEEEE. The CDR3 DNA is TGTGCCAGCAGGGGTAGCGGCAATGAGCAGTTCTTC. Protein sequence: CASRGSGNEQFF.

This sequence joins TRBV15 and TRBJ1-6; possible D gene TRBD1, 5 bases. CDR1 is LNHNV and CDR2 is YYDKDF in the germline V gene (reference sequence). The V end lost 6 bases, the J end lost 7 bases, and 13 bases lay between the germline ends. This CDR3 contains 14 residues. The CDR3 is CATSRGDGNSPLHF. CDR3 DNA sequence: TGTGCCACCAGTCGTGGGGACGGCAATTCACCCCTCCACTTT. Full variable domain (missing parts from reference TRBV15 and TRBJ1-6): DAMVIQNPRYQVTQFGKPVTLSCSQTLNHNVMYWYQQKSSQAPKLLFHYYDKDFNNEADTPDNFQSRRPNTSFCFLDIRSPGLGDTAMYLCATSRGDGNSPLHFGNGTRLTVT.

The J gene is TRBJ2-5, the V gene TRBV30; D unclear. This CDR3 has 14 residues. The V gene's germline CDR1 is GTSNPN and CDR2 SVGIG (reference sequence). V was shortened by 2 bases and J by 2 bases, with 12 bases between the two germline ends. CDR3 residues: CAWSLSGFQETQYF. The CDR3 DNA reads TGTGCCTGGAGTCTTTCGGGTTTTCAAGAGACCCAGTACTTC.

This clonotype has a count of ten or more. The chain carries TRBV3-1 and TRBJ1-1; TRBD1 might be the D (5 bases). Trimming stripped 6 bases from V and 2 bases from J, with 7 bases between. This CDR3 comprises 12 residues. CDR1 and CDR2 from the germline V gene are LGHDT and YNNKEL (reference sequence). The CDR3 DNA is TGTGCCAGCAGGGACATTAACACTGAAGCTTTCTTT. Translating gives CASRDINTEAFF. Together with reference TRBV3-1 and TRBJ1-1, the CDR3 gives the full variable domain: DTAVSQTPKYLVTQMGNDKSIKCEQNLGHDTMYWYKQDSKKFLKIMFSYNNKELIINETVPNRFSPKSPDKAHLNLHINSLELGDSAVYFCASRDINTEAFFGQGTRLTVV.

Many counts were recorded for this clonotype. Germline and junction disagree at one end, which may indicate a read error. The CDR3 protein is CASGLGDSYKQYF. CDR3 nucleotides: TGTGCTAGTGGTTTAGGCGACTCCTACAAGCAGTACTTC. V usage is TRBV12-5 and J usage is TRBJ2-7; D not resolved. Per germline, CDR1 LGHNT and CDR2 FRNRAP. The CDR3 loop spans 13 amino acids.

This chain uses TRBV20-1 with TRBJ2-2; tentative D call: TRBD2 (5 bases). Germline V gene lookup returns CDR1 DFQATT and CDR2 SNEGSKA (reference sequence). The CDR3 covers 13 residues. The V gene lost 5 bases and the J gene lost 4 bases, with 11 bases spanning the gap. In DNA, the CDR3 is TGCAGTGCTCCGAGGACTGTCACCGGGGAGCTGTTTTTT. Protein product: CSAPRTVTGELFF.

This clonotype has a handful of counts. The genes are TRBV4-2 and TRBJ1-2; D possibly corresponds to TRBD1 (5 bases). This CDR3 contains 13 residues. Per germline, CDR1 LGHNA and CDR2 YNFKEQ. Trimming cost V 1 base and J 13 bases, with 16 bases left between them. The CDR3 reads CASSQVIDSAPTF. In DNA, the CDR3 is TGTGCCAGCAGCCAAGTTATCGACAGCGCGCCCACCTTC.